A selection of T cell receptor beta chains follows, all from one sample in a study of human T cells and chemical hapten exposure. TCRdb fed the RACE reads into MiXCR, producing one record per CDR3 protein. This sample has roughly 40,000 distinct CDR3 sequences, with 8.5% to 10% found just once. The sample was whole blood, taken in connection with sensitization to the hapten diphenylcyclopropenone (DPC). Receptors originate from a woman under 40 with alopecia areata. Some clones in this sample may be carry-over from other donors' samples. The CDR3 runs from the conserved cysteine through the conserved F or W. A D gene is named only where the DNA matches it firmly. Clone size appears in some rows only: once, few, many, or a class for an expanded clone.

CDR3aa: CASSQDRATTQYF
CDR3nt: TGCGCCAGCAGCCAAGATCGGGCCACAACCCAGTACTTC
v_gene: TRBV4-3
abundance: few
d_gene: -
j_gene: TRBJ2-5

CDR3aa: CSAAVAAEVSGANVLTF
CDR3nt: TGCAGTGCTGCAGTGGCAGCCGAAGTCTCTGGGGCCAACGTCCTGACTTTC
v_gene: TRBV20-1
abundance: -
d_gene: -
j_gene: TRBJ2-6

CDR3aa: CASSTPYTDTQYF
CDR3nt: TGTGCCAGCAGCACCCCGTACACAGATACGCAGTATTTT
v_gene: TRBV7-9
abundance: -
d_gene: -
j_gene: TRBJ2-3

CDR3aa: CSARAREGPQPQHF
CDR3nt: TGCAGTGCTAGAGCCAGGGAGGGCCCGCAGCCCCAGCATTTT
v_gene: TRBV20-1
abundance: few
d_gene: -
j_gene: TRBJ1-5

CDR3aa: CASSLGDRDTDTQYF
CDR3nt: TGTGCCAGCAGCTTAGGGGACAGAGACACAGATACGCAGTATTTT
v_gene: TRBV7-2
abundance: -
d_gene: TRBD1
j_gene: TRBJ2-3

CDR3aa: CSAEGFSGGAGETQYF
CDR3nt: TGCAGTGCCGAGGGGTTTAGCGGGGGGGCCGGAGAGACCCAGTACTTC
v_gene: TRBV20-1
abundance: -
d_gene: TRBD2
j_gene: TRBJ2-5

CDR3aa: CATSRDIRSGANVLTF
CDR3nt: TGTGCCACCAGCAGAGACATTCGCTCTGGGGCCAACGTCCTGACTTTC
v_gene: TRBV15
abundance: many
d_gene: -
j_gene: TRBJ2-6

CDR3aa: CASSIGRTGNQPQHF
CDR3nt: TGTGCCAGCAGTATTGGTCGGACGGGAAATCAGCCCCAGCATTTT
v_gene: TRBV28
abundance: -
d_gene: -
j_gene: TRBJ1-5

CDR3aa: CASFREEGGQLFF
CDR3nt: TGTGCCAGCTTCAGGGAGGAGGGGGGGCAACTGTTTTTT
v_gene: TRBV6-6
abundance: many
d_gene: -
j_gene: TRBJ1-4

CDR3aa: CASSERGLAGGPQETQYF
CDR3nt: TGTGCCAGCAGTGAAAGGGGTCTAGCGGGGGGTCCTCAAGAGACCCAGTACTTC
v_gene: TRBV2
abundance: -
d_gene: TRBD2
j_gene: TRBJ2-5

CDR3aa: CASSQDPLTGELFF
CDR3nt: TGTGCCAGCAGCCAAGATCCGTTAACCGGGGAGCTGTTTTTT
v_gene: TRBV3-1
abundance: -
d_gene: -
j_gene: TRBJ2-2

CDR3aa: CASSTTGTGRSWMTQYF
CDR3nt: TGTGCCAGTAGTACCACCGGGACAGGGAGGTCTTGGATGACCCAGTACTTC
v_gene: TRBV19
abundance: -
d_gene: TRBD1
j_gene: TRBJ2-5

CDR3aa: CASSQDIPASANQPQHF
CDR3nt: TGCGCCAGCAGCCAAGATATCCCAGCTTCGGCCAATCAGCCCCAGCATTTT
v_gene: TRBV4-3
abundance: many
d_gene: -
j_gene: TRBJ1-5

CDR3aa: CATSDLLAGGRNEQFF
CDR3nt: TGTGCCACCAGTGATTTACTAGCGGGGGGGCGGAATGAGCAGTTCTTC
v_gene: TRBV24-1
abundance: medium-sized
d_gene: TRBD2
j_gene: TRBJ2-1

CDR3aa: CASSDRDTRETQYF
CDR3nt: TGTGCCAGTAGTGACCGGGACACCCGGGAGACCCAGTACTTC
v_gene: TRBV19
abundance: many
d_gene: -
j_gene: TRBJ2-5

CDR3aa: CASSPEGGANYGYTF
CDR3nt: TGCGCCAGCAGCCCCGAAGGGGGGGCTAACTATGGCTACACCTTC
v_gene: TRBV4-1
abundance: many
d_gene: -
j_gene: TRBJ1-2

CDR3aa: CATQGGGEQYF
CDR3nt: TGTGCCACCCAGGGAGGGGGAGAGCAGTACTTC
v_gene: TRBV2
abundance: -
d_gene: -
j_gene: TRBJ2-7

CDR3aa: CASREQGTEAFF
CDR3nt: TGCGCCAGCAGGGAACAGGGCACTGAAGCTTTCTTT
v_gene: TRBV5-1
abundance: few
d_gene: -
j_gene: TRBJ1-1

CDR3aa: CSVSSSTDTQYF
CDR3nt: TGCAGCGTCAGCTCCAGCACAGATACGCAGTATTTT
v_gene: TRBV29-1
abundance: few
d_gene: -
j_gene: TRBJ2-3

CDR3aa: CAISEVLAGDEQFF
CDR3nt: TGTGCCATCAGTGAAGTACTAGCAGGGGATGAGCAGTTCTTC
v_gene: TRBV10-3
abundance: once
d_gene: -
j_gene: TRBJ2-1

CDR3aa: CASSLADFLVQFF
CDR3nt: TGCGCCAGCAGCTTGGCCGATTTCCTCGTCCAGTTCTTC
v_gene: TRBV5-1
abundance: few
d_gene: -
j_gene: TRBJ2-1

CDR3aa: CASSPISSTGDNEQFF
CDR3nt: TGTGCCAGCTCACCGATTTCTAGCACCGGGGACAATGAGCAGTTCTTC
v_gene: TRBV18
abundance: many
d_gene: -
j_gene: TRBJ2-1

CDR3aa: CASSRRTGGRDEKLFF
CDR3nt: TGTGCCAGCAGCCGCCGGACGGGAGGTCGAGATGAAAAACTGTTTTTT
v_gene: TRBV14
abundance: many
d_gene: -
j_gene: TRBJ1-4

CDR3aa: CASSSRTSVETQYF
CDR3nt: TGTGCCAGCAGTTCCCGGACTAGCGTCGAGACCCAGTACTTC
v_gene: TRBV12-3/TRBV12-4
abundance: few
d_gene: TRBD2
j_gene: TRBJ2-5

CDR3aa: CASSFSPAGTDTQYF
CDR3nt: TGTGCCAGCAGCTTTTCGCCGGCCGGAACAGATACGCAGTATTTT
v_gene: TRBV7-2
abundance: many
d_gene: -
j_gene: TRBJ2-3

CDR3aa: CSVETGFGYTF
CDR3nt: TGCAGCGTTGAGACAGGGTTTGGCTACACCTTC
v_gene: TRBV29-1
abundance: few
d_gene: TRBD1
j_gene: TRBJ1-2

CDR3aa: CASSAGLETQYF
CDR3nt: TGTGCCAGCAGTGCGGGGTTAGAGACCCAGTACTTC
v_gene: TRBV12-3/TRBV12-4
abundance: -
d_gene: -
j_gene: TRBJ2-5

CDR3aa: CASSLRVIDAGDRTYEQYF
CDR3nt: TGTGCCAGCAGTTTAAGGGTAATTGACGCGGGGGACCGAACCTACGAGCAGTACTTC
v_gene: TRBV28
abundance: many
d_gene: TRBD2
j_gene: TRBJ2-7

CDR3aa: CASSAPGQGSHEQYF
CDR3nt: TGTGCCAGCAGTGCTCCGGGACAGGGGTCTCACGAGCAGTACTTC
v_gene: TRBV27
abundance: -
d_gene: TRBD1
j_gene: TRBJ2-7

CDR3aa: CAISEGTSGGRPDTQYF
CDR3nt: TGTGCCATCAGTGAAGGGACTAGCGGGGGGCGGCCAGATACGCAGTATTTT
v_gene: TRBV10-3
abundance: many
d_gene: TRBD2
j_gene: TRBJ2-3

CDR3aa: CASSESRTGGAGANVLTF
CDR3nt: TGTGCCAGCAGTGAATCCAGAACAGGGGGCGCTGGGGCCAACGTCCTGACTTTC
v_gene: TRBV25-1
abundance: -
d_gene: TRBD1
j_gene: TRBJ2-6

CDR3aa: CASNERGGRNEQFF
CDR3nt: TGTGCCAGCAATGAGCGGGGGGGCCGCAATGAGCAGTTCTTC
v_gene: TRBV25-1
abundance: many
d_gene: TRBD2
j_gene: TRBJ2-1

CDR3aa: CASGDRDHEQYF
CDR3nt: TGTGCCAGCGGGGACAGGGACCACGAGCAGTACTTC
v_gene: TRBV7-8
abundance: -
d_gene: TRBD1
j_gene: TRBJ2-7

CDR3aa: CASSLSTGVNSPLHF
CDR3nt: TGTGCCAGCAGCTTAAGCACAGGGGTGAATTCACCCCTCCACTTT
v_gene: TRBV7-2
abundance: many
d_gene: TRBD1
j_gene: TRBJ1-6

CDR3aa: CASSLLTAGSGELFF
CDR3nt: TGTGCCAGCAGCCTCCTGACAGCAGGATCCGGGGAGCTGTTTTTT
v_gene: TRBV7-2
abundance: -
d_gene: -
j_gene: TRBJ2-2

CDR3aa: CSARDLAGGPRNEQFF
CDR3nt: TGCAGTGCTAGAGATCTAGCGGGGGGGCCCCGCAATGAGCAGTTCTTC
v_gene: TRBV20-1
abundance: many
d_gene: TRBD2
j_gene: TRBJ2-1

CDR3aa: CASRRVDSPLHF
CDR3nt: TGTGCCAGCCGTCGGGTGGATTCACCCCTCCACTTT
v_gene: TRBV6-5
abundance: -
d_gene: -
j_gene: TRBJ1-6

CDR3aa: CASSPRRDTQYF
CDR3nt: TGTGCCAGCAGCCCTAGACGAGATACGCAGTATTTT
v_gene: TRBV14
abundance: many
d_gene: -
j_gene: TRBJ2-3

CDR3aa: CASSPTGGISPNYGYTF
CDR3nt: TGTGCCAGTAGTCCTACAGGGGGCATCTCGCCTAACTATGGCTACACCTTC
v_gene: TRBV19
abundance: few
d_gene: TRBD1
j_gene: TRBJ1-2

CDR3aa: CSARRQGRGYTEAFF
CDR3nt: TGCAGTGCTAGACGGCAGGGCCGGGGGTACACTGAAGCTTTCTTT
v_gene: TRBV20-1
abundance: many
d_gene: -
j_gene: TRBJ1-1